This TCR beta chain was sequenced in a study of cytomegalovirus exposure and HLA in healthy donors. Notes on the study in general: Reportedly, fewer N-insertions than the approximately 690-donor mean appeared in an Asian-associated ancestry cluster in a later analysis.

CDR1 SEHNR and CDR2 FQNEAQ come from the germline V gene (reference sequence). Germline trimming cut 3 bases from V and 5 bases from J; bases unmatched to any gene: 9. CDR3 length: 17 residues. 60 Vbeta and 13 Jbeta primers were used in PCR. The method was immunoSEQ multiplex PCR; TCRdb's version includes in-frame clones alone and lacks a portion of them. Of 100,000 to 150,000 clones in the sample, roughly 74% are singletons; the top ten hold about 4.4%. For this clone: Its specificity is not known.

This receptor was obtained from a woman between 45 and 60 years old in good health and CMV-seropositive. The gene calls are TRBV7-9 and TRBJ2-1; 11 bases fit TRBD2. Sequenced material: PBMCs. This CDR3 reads CASSFLRLAGGDNEQFF. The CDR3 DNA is TGTGCCAGCAGCTTCCTCCGGCTAGCGGGGGGCGACAATGAGCAGTTCTTC.